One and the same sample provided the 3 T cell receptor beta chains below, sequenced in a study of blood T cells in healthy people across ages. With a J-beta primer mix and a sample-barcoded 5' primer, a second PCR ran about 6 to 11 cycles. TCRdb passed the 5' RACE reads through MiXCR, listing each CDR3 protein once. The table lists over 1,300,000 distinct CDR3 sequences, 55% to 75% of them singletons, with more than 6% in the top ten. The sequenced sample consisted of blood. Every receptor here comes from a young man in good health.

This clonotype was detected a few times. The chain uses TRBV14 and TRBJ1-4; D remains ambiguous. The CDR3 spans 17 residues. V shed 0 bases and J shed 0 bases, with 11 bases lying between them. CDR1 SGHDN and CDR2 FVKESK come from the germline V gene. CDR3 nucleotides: TGTGCCAGCAGCCAAGAGCTCAGACTTGCAACTAATGAAAAACTGTTTTTT. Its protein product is CASSQELRLATNEKLFF.

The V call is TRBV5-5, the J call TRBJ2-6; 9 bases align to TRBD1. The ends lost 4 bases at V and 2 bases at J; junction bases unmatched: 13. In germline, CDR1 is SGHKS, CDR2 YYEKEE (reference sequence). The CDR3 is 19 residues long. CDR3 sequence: CASSNIKQGASAGANVLTF. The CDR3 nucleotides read TGTGCCAGCAGCAACATTAAACAGGGGGCTTCAGCTGGGGCCAACGTCCTGACTTTC.

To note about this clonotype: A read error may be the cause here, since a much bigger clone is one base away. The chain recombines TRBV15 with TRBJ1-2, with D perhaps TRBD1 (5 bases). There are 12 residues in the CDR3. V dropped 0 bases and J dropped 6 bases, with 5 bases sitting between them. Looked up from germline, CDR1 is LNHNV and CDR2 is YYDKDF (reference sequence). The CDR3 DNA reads TGTGCCACCAGCAGAGACAGGGATGGCTACACCTTC. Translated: CATSRDRDGYTF.